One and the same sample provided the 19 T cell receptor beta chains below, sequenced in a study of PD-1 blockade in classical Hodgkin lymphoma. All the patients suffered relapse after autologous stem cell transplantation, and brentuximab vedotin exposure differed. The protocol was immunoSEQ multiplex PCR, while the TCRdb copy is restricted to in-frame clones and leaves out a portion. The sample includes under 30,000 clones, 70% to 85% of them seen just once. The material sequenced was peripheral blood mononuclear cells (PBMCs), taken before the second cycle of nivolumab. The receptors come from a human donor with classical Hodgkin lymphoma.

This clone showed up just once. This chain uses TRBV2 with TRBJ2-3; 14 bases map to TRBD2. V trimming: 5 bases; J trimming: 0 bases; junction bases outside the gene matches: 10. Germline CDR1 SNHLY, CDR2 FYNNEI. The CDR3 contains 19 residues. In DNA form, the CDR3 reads TGTGCCAGCAGTAAGAGACTAGCGGGAGGGACTACTAGCACAGATACGCAGTATTTT. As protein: CASSKRLAGGTTSTDTQYF.

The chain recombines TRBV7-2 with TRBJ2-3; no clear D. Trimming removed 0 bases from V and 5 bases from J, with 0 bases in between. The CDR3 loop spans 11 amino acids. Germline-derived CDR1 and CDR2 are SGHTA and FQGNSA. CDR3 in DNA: TGTGCCAGCAGCTTAGCAGATACGCAGTATTTT. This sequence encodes CASSLADTQYF.

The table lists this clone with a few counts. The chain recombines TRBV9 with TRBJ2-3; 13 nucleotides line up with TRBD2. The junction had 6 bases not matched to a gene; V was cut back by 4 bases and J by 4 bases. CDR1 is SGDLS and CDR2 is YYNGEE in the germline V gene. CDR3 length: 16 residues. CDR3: CASSPRGLAGSDTQYF. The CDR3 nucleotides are TGTGCCAGCAGCCCCCGGGGACTAGCGGGATCAGATACGCAGTATTTT.

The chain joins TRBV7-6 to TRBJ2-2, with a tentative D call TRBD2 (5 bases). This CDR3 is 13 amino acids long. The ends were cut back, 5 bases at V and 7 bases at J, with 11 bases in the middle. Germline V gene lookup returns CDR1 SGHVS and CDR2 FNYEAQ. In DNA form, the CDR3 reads TGTGCCAGCAGCGCCTTCGAGGGCGGGGAGCTGTTTTTT. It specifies CASSAFEGGELFF.

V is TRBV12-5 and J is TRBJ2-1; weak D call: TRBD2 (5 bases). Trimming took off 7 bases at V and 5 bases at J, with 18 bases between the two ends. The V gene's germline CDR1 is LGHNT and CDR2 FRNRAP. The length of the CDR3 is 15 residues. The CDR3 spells CASVPGDSSNNEQFF. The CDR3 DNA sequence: TGTGCTAGTGTCCCCGGGGATAGCTCGAACAATGAGCAGTTCTTC. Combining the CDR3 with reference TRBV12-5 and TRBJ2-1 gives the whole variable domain DARVTQTPRHKVTEMGQEVTMRCQPILGHNTVFWYRQTMMQGLELLAYFRNRAPLDDSGMPKDRFSAEMPDATLATLKIQPSEPRDSAVYFCASVPGDSSNNEQFFGPGTRLTVL.

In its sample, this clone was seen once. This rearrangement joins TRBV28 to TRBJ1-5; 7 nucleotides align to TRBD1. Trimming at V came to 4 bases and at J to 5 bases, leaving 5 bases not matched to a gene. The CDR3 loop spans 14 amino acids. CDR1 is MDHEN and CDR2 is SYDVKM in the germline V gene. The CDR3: CASSSTGLHQPQHF. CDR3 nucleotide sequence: TGTGCCAGCAGTTCGACAGGGCTCCATCAGCCCCAGCATTTT.

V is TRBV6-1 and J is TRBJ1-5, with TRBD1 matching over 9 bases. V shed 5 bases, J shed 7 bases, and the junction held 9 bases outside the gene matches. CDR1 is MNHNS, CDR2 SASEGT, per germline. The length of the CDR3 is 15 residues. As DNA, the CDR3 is TGTGCCAGCAGTAGGGGGACAGGGAATAACCAGCCCCAGCATTTT. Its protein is CASSRGTGNNQPQHF.

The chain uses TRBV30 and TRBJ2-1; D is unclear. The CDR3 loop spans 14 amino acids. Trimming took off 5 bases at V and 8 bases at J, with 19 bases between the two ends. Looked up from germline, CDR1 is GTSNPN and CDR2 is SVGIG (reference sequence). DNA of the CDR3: TGTGCCTGGGACCCGGGCTTCATGGGCTATGAGCAGTTCTTC. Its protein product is CAWDPGFMGYEQFF.

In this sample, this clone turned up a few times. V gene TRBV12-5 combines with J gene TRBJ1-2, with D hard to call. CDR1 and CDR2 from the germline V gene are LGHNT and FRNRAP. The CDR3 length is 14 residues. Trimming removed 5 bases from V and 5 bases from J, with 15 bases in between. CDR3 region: CASGREEGPYGYTF. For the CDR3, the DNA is TGTGCTAGTGGTCGTGAGGAAGGGCCATATGGCTACACCTTC. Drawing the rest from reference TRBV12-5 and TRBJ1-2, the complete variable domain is DARVTQTPRHKVTEMGQEVTMRCQPILGHNTVFWYRQTMMQGLELLAYFRNRAPLDDSGMPKDRFSAEMPDATLATLKIQPSEPRDSAVYFCASGREEGPYGYTFGSGTRLTVV.

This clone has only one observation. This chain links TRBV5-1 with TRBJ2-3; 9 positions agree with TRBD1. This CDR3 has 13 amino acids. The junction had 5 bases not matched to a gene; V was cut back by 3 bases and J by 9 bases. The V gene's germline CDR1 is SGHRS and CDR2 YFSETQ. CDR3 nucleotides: TGCGCCAGCAGCTGGACAGGGGAGGAGACGCAGTATTTT. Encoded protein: CASSWTGEETQYF.

CDR3 DNA sequence: TGTGCCAGCAGTTATGCGGAGGACTCCTACGAGCAGTACTTC. Encoded protein: CASSYAEDSYEQYF. This chain links TRBV6-5 with TRBJ2-7; the D gene is possibly TRBD2 (5 bases). This CDR3 contains 14 residues. V lost 3 bases to trimming and J lost 0 bases, with 9 bases between them. CDR1 is MNHEY, CDR2 SVGAGI, per germline.

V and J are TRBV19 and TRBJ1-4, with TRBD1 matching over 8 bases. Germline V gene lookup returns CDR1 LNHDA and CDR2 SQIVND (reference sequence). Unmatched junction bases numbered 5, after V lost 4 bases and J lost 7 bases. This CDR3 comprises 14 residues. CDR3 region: CASSTWTGSEKLFF. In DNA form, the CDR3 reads TGTGCCAGTAGTACCTGGACAGGGAGTGAAAAACTGTTTTTT.

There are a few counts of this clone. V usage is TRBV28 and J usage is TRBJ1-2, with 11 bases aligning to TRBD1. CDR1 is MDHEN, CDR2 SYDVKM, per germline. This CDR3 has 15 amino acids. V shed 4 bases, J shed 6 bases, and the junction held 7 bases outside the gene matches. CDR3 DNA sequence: TGTGCCAGCAGTTCCCCTGGACAGGGGGCGGATGGCTACACCTTC. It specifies CASSSPGQGADGYTF.

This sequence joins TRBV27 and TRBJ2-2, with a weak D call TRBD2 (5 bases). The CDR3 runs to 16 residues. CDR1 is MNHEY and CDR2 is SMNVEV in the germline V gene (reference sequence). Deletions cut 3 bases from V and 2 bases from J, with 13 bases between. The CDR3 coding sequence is TGTGCCAGCAGTTTTTTACTAGGGCTCAACACCGGGGAGCTGTTTTTT. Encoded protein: CASSFLLGLNTGELFF.

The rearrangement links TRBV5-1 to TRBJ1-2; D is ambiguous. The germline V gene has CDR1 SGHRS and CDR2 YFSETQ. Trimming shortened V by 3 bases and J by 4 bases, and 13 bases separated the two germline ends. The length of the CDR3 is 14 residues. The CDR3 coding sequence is TGCGCCAGCAGCTCCAACCCGGGGTCCTATGGCTACACCTTC. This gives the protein CASSSNPGSYGYTF.

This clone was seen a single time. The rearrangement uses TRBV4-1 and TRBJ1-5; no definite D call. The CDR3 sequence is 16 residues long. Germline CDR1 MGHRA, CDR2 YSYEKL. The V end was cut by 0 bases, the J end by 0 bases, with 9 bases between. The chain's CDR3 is CASSQEWENSNQPQHF. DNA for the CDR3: TGCGCCAGCAGCCAAGAATGGGAAAATAGCAATCAGCCCCAGCATTTT.

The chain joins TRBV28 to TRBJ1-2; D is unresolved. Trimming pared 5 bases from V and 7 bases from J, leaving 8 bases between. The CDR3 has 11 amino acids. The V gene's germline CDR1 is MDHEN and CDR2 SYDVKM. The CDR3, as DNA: TGTGCCAGCAGTGAACGGCTTGGCTACACCTTC. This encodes CASSERLGYTF.

This CDR3 is CASSRTGGNQPQHF. CDR3 DNA sequence: TGTGCCAGTAGCCGGACAGGTGGCAATCAGCCCCAGCATTTT. V gene TRBV19 combines with J gene TRBJ1-5, with 7 nucleotides matching TRBD1. From germline, CDR1 is LNHDA and CDR2 SQIVND (reference sequence). This CDR3 has 14 residues. After removal of 6 bases from V and 2 bases from J, the junction contained 4 bases not matched to a gene.

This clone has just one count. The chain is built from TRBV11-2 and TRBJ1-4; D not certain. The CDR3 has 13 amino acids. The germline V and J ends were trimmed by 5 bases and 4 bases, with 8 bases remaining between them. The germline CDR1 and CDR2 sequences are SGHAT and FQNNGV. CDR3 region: CASSKQLNEKLFF. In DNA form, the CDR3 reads TGTGCCAGCAGCAAACAGCTTAATGAAAAACTGTTTTTT.